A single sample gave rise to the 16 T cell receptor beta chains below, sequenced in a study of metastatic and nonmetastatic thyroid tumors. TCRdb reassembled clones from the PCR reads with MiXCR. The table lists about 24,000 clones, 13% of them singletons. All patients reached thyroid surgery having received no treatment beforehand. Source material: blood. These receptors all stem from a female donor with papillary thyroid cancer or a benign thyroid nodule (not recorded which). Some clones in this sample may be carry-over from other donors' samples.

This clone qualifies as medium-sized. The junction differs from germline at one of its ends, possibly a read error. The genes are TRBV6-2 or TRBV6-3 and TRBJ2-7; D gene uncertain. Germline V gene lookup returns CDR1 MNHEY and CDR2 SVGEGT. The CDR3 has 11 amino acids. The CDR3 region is CASSDSCEQYF. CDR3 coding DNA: TGTGCCAGCAGTGACTCCTGTGAGCAGTACTTC.

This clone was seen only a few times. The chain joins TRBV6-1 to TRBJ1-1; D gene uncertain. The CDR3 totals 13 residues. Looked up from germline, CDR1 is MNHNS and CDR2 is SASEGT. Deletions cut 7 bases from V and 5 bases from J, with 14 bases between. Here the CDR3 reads CASTRSLGTEAFF. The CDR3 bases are TGTGCCAGCACCCGATCGCTGGGTACTGAAGCTTTCTTT.

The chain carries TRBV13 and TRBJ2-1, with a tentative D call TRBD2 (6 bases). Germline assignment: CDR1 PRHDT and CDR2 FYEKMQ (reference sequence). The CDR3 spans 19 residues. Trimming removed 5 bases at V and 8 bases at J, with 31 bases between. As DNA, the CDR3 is TGTGCCAGCAGCCATCCGAGGAGGGTCCTAAACCTAAGGAGCTATGAGCAGTTCTTC. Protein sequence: CASSHPRRVLNLRSYEQFF.

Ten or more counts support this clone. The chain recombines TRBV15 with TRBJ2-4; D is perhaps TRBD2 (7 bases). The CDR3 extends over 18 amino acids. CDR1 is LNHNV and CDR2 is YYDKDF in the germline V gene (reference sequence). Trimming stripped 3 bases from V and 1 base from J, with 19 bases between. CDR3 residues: CATSRLTGREMAKNIQYF. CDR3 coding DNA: TGTGCCACCAGCAGGCTCACAGGGAGGGAGATGGCCAAAAACATTCAGTACTTC.

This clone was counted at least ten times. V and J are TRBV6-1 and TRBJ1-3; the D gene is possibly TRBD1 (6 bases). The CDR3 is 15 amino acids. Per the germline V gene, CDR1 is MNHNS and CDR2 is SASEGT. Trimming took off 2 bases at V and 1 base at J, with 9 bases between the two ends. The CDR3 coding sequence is TGTGCCAGCAGTGAAACTACAGGGTCTGGAAACACCATATATTTT. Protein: CASSETTGSGNTIYF.

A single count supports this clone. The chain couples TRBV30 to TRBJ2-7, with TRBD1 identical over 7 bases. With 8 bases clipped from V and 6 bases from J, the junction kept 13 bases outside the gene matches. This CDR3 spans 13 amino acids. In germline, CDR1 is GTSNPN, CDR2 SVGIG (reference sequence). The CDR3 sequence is CAGDSDIRGEQYF. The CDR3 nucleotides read TGTGCCGGGGACAGCGATATACGTGGCGAGCAGTACTTC.

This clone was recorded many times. The CDR3 sequence is CASSRGGDQPQHF. The CDR3, as DNA: TGTGCCAGCAGCCGGGGGGGGGATCAGCCCCAGCATTTT. This sequence joins TRBV3-1 and TRBJ1-5; perhaps TRBD1 as D (5 bases). The CDR3 extends over 13 amino acids. With 4 bases removed from V and 5 bases from J, the gap between germline ends came to 9 bases. Per germline, CDR1 LGHDT and CDR2 YNNKEL (reference sequence).

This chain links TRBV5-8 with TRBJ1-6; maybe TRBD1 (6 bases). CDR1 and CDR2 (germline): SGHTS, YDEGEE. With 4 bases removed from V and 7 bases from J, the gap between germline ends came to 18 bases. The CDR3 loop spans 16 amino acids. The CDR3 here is CASSPGGASPNSPLHF. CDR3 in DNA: TGTGCCAGCAGCCCGGGGGGGGCTTCCCCCAATTCACCCCTCCACTTT.

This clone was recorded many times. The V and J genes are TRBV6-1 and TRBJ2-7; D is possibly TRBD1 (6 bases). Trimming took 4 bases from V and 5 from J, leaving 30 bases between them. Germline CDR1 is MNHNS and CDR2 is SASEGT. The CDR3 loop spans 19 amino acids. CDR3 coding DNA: TGTGCCAGCAGTGGGCCCAGGGGACGGGTCGTAAGGGATTTCCACGAGCAGTACTTC. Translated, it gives CASSGPRGRVVRDFHEQYF.

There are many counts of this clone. As DNA, the CDR3 is TGCAGTGCTAGAGATCCCGGCGCTCCCTACAATGAGCAGTTCTTC. Translated, it gives CSARDPGAPYNEQFF. The chain links TRBV20-1 to TRBJ2-1; D is unclear. The CDR3 length is 15 residues. Germline CDR1 and CDR2: DFQATT and SNEGSKA (reference sequence). Trimming cost V 0 bases and J 2 bases, with 11 bases left between them.

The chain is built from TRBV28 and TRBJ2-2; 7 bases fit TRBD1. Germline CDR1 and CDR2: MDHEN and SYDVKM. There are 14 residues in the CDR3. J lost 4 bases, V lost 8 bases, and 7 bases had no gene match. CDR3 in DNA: TGTGCCAGCGCATGGACAGGTGTCACCGGGGAGCTGTTTTTT. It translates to CASAWTGVTGELFF.

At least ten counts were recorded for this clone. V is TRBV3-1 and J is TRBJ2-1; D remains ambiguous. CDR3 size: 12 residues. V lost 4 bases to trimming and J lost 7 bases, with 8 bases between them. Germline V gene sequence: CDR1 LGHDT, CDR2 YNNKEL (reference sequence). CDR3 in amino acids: CASSLLLNEQFF. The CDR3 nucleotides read TGTGCCAGCAGCCTGTTGTTGAATGAGCAGTTCTTC.

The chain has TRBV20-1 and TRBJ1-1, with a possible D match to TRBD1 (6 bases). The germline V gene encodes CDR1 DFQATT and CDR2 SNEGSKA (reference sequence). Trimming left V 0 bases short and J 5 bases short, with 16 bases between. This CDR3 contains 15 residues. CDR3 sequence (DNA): TGCAGTGCTAGAGATTTCAGGGGCAAGGAAACTGAAGCTTTCTTT. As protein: CSARDFRGKETEAFF.

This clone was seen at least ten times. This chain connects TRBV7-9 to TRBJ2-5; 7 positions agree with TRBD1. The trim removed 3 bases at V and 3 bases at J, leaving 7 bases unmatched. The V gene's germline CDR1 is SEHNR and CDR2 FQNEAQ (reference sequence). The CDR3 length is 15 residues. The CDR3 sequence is CASSLGIGTEETQYF. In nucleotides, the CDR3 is TGTGCCAGCAGCTTGGGAATCGGGACAGAAGAGACCCAGTACTTC.

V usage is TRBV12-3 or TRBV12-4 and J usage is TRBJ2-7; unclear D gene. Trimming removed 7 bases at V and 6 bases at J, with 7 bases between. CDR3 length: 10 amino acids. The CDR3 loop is CASMIGEQYF. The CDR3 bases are TGTGCCAGCATGATCGGCGAGCAGTACTTC.

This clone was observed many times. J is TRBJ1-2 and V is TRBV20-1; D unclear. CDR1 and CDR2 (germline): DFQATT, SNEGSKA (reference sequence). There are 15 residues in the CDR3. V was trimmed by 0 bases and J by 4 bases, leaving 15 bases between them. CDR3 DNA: TGCAGTGCTAGAGATCGGCGGGGAAGGAGCTATGGCTACACCTTC. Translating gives CSARDRRGRSYGYTF.